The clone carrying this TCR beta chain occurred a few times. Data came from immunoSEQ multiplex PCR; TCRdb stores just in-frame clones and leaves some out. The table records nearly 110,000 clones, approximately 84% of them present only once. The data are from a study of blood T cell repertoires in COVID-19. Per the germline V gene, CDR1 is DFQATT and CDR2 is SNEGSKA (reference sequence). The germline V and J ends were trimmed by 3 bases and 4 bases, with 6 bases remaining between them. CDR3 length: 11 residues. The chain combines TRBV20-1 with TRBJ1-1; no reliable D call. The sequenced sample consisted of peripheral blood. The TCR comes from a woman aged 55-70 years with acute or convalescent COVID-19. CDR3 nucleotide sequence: TGCAGTGCTAGCGGTGGCACTGAAGCTTTCTTT. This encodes CSASGGTEAFF.